A single sample gave rise to the 27 T cell receptor beta chains below, sequenced in a study of T cells in Graves' hyperthyroidism and ophthalmopathy. RNA transcripts provided the source from which TCR beta CDR3 regions were amplified. Researchers ran a first-round RT-PCR on the TCR CDR3 using the HTBI primer set. TCRdb re-analysed the multiplex PCR reads in MiXCR, keeping a single row per CDR3 protein. The sample shows some 200,000 distinct CDR3 sequences, about 15% of them seen only once. Input material: blood. The receptors were sampled from a woman aged 45 to 65 with Graves' hyperthyroidism.

The chain couples TRBV30 to TRBJ2-7; D is uncertain. Trimming left V 2 bases short and J 3 bases short, with 17 bases between. CDR1 GTSNPN and CDR2 SVGIG come from the germline V gene (reference sequence). CDR3 size: 15 residues. In nucleotides, the CDR3 is TGTGCCTGGAGTCCAGGATTGATGGGAAACTACGAGCAGTACTTC. Translation gives CAWSPGLMGNYEQYF.

The chain uses TRBV7-8 and TRBJ2-3; D is unclear. The V gene's germline CDR1 is SGHVS and CDR2 FQNEAQ. The CDR3 consists of 15 residues. The ends were cut back, 5 bases at V and 2 bases at J, with 14 bases in the middle. The CDR3, as DNA: TGTGCCAGCAGCGGTAGACGAGAATTCACAGATACGCAGTATTTT. It codes for CASSGRREFTDTQYF. The variable domain in full, with the rest retrieved from reference TRBV7-8 and TRBJ2-3, is GAGVSQSPRYKVAKRGQDVALRCDPISGHVSLFWYQQALGQGPEFLTYFQNEAQLDKSGLPSDRFFAERPEGSVSTLKIQRTQQEDSAVYLCASSGRREFTDTQYFGPGTRLTVL.

This clonotype was counted ten times or more. The V gene is TRBV29-1, the J gene TRBJ2-1, with D perhaps TRBD1 (5 bases). CDR3 length: 12 residues. The germline CDR1 and CDR2 sequences are SQVTM and ANQGSEA. Trimming cost V 6 bases and J 6 bases, with 12 bases left between them. The chain's CDR3 is CSVRAVSNEQFF. The CDR3 coding sequence is TGCAGCGTCAGGGCCGTCAGCAATGAGCAGTTCTTC.

The chain joins TRBV19 to TRBJ2-1; D possibly corresponds to TRBD2 (6 bases). This CDR3 is built from 15 residues. V gave up 10 bases and J gave up 2 bases, with 18 bases separating them. Germline V gene data show CDR1 as LNHDA and CDR2 as SQIVND (reference sequence). CDR3 in DNA: TGTGCCATACAGTCTTTAGCGGACCCCTACAATGAGCAGTTCTTC. Translated: CAIQSLADPYNEQFF.

This clonotype was found many times. The chain recombines TRBV29-1 with TRBJ2-5, with a tentative D call TRBD2 (5 bases). The length of the CDR3 is 16 residues. Between the trimmed V and J ends, which lost 0 bases and 2 bases, there was a span of 16 bases. The germline CDR1 and CDR2 sequences are SQVTM and ANQGSEA. CDR3 nucleotide sequence: TGCAGCGTTGAAGATAGGATGCGGGCTGTTCAAGAGACCCAGTACTTC. This translates into CSVEDRMRAVQETQYF.

This sequence joins TRBV20-1 and TRBJ2-7; D is undetermined. The length of the CDR3 is 15 residues. The V end lost 0 bases, the J end lost 3 bases, and 15 bases lay between the germline ends. Germline-derived CDR1 and CDR2 are DFQATT and SNEGSKA (reference sequence). The CDR3 nucleotides are TGCAGTGCTAGAGACCCCGCTACGTCCCACTACGAGCAGTACTTC. Translation gives CSARDPATSHYEQYF.

The V and J genes are TRBV19 and TRBJ1-2; TRBD1 is a possible D gene (6 bases). Trimming took 7 bases from V and 7 from J, leaving 22 bases between them. This CDR3 spans 15 amino acids. Germline lookup yields CDR1 LNHDA and CDR2 SQIVND (reference sequence). The CDR3: CASTPQLRGAVGYTF. Written as DNA, the CDR3 is TGTGCCAGTACCCCCCAGCTCCGGGGGGCGGTTGGCTACACCTTC.

A few counts support this clonotype. V usage is TRBV7-8 and J usage is TRBJ2-1; 10 bases fit TRBD2. Germline CDR1 SGHVS, CDR2 FQNEAQ. The CDR3 extends over 15 amino acids. The V and J ends lost 0 bases and 12 bases, in that order; junction bases with no gene match: 8. The CDR3 region has the DNA TGTGCCAGCAGCTTAGCTTCGGCTAGCGGGAGAGGGCAGTTCTTC. It codes for CASSLASASGRGQFF.

This clonotype was detected many times. The V and J genes are TRBV27 and TRBJ2-7; 8 positions agree with TRBD1. Germline V gives CDR1 MNHEY, CDR2 SMNVEV (reference sequence). This CDR3 is built from 14 residues. V was clipped by 5 bases and J by 6 bases; unmatched bases: 9. In DNA, the CDR3 is TGTGCCAGCAGTAGCCGGGACAGGTATCCCGAGCAGTACTTC. Amino acid sequence: CASSSRDRYPEQYF.

This chain connects TRBV19 to TRBJ1-5; D might be TRBD1 (6 bases). The germline V gene encodes CDR1 LNHDA and CDR2 SQIVND (reference sequence). Trimming removed 1 base from V and 4 bases from J, with 23 bases in between. CDR3 length: 19 amino acids. CDR3 sequence (DNA): TGTGCCAGTAGTATAGGCCCCTTGGCAGGGGCGTCAAAAAATCAGCCCCAGCATTTT. It is translated as CASSIGPLAGASKNQPQHF. Full variable domain (missing parts from reference TRBV19 and TRBJ1-5): DGGITQSPKYLFRKEGQNVTLSCEQNLNHDAMYWYRQDPGQGLRLIYYSQIVNDFQKGDIAEGYSVSREKKESFPLTVTSAQKNPTAFYLCASSIGPLAGASKNQPQHFGDGTRLSIL.

This clonotype was counted at least ten times. The chain joins TRBV5-4 to TRBJ2-7, with D perhaps TRBD2 (7 bases). Per germline, CDR1 SGHNT and CDR2 YYREEE (reference sequence). Between the trimmed V and J ends, which lost 1 base and 1 base, there was a span of 12 bases. The CDR3 totals 15 residues. The CDR3 bases are TGTGCCAGCAGCTTGAGAGGGGGGGGGTCCTACGAGCAGTACTTC. Translation gives CASSLRGGGSYEQYF.

The chain employs TRBV28 and TRBJ2-2; D gene uncertain. CDR1 and CDR2 (germline): MDHEN, SYDVKM. The CDR3 length is 15 residues. Deletions cut 1 base from V and 5 bases from J, with 11 bases between. The CDR3 DNA is TGTGCCAGCAGTTTATTTAGGATGGGGACCGGGGAGCTGTTTTTT. It encodes CASSLFRMGTGELFF.

The sample holds a few counts of this clonotype. The CDR3 coding sequence is TGTGCCAGCAGTCCCCAGCAGGGGTATAATTCACCCCTCCACTTT. As protein: CASSPQQGYNSPLHF. V usage is TRBV27 and J usage is TRBJ1-6; D possibly corresponds to TRBD1 (6 bases). The CDR3 extends over 15 amino acids. Trimming cost V 5 bases and J 4 bases, with 12 bases left between them. CDR1 is MNHEY and CDR2 is SMNVEV in the germline V gene (reference sequence).

The chain carries TRBV12-3 or TRBV12-4 and TRBJ1-1; 10 nucleotides agree with TRBD1. J gave up 4 bases and V 5 bases, and 10 bases lay outside the gene matches. The CDR3 spans 16 residues. The CDR3 sequence: CASSTRRTGGGTEAFF. The CDR3 nucleotides are TGTGCCAGCAGTACCCGACGGACAGGGGGTGGCACTGAAGCTTTCTTT.

The gene calls are TRBV20-1 and TRBJ1-6; D possibly corresponds to TRBD1 (6 bases). This CDR3 is built from 14 residues. CDR1 and CDR2 from the germline V gene are DFQATT and SNEGSKA (reference sequence). V shed 3 bases and J shed 6 bases, with 12 bases lying between them. CDR3 bases: TGCAGTGCTAGTGCAGGGGCGCCTAATTCACCCCTCCACTTT. As protein: CSASAGAPNSPLHF.

This clonotype was counted ten times or more. The genes are TRBV7-2 and TRBJ1-5; 7 bases agree with TRBD1. CDR3 length: 15 residues. V was clipped by 4 bases and J by 1 base; unmatched bases: 4. Germline lookup yields CDR1 SGHTA and CDR2 FQGNSA. CDR3 coding DNA: TGTGCCAGCAGCTCCGGGACAGACAGCAATCAGCCCCAGCATTTT. Its translation is CASSSGTDSNQPQHF.

This clonotype was counted at least ten times. The chain is built from TRBV12-3 or TRBV12-4 and TRBJ1-2; 7 bases are a match to TRBD1. V was clipped by 2 bases and J by 2 bases; unmatched bases: 2. The CDR3 loop spans 14 amino acids. CDR3 sequence: CASSLRRGNYGYTF. CDR3 in DNA: TGTGCCAGCAGTTTACGCAGGGGGAACTATGGCTACACCTTC.

This rearrangement joins TRBV20-1 to TRBJ2-1; TRBD2 aligns across 12 bases. J was trimmed by 2 bases and V by 0 bases; bases with no gene match: 8. Germline CDR1 is DFQATT and CDR2 is SNEGSKA (reference sequence). The CDR3 runs 18 residues. CDR3 sequence reads: CSARDRTSGRSPYNEQFF. The CDR3 coding sequence is TGCAGTGCTAGAGATCGAACTAGCGGGAGGAGTCCCTACAATGAGCAGTTCTTC.

In this sample, this clonotype turned up many times. The genes are TRBV27 and TRBJ1-2; D perhaps matches TRBD1 (5 bases). This CDR3 is built from 15 residues. V was pared by 2 bases and J by 3 bases, with 13 bases between. Germline V lookup: CDR1 MNHEY, CDR2 SMNVEV (reference sequence). This CDR3 is CASSLLSQGDYGYTF. CDR3 coding DNA: TGTGCCAGCAGTTTACTTTCGCAGGGTGACTATGGCTACACCTTC.

This clonotype has a count of ten or more. The chain is built from TRBV10-3 and TRBJ1-5, with 9 bases lining up with TRBD1. Trimming cost V 4 bases and J 6 bases; bases outside gene matches: 4. CDR3 length equals 14 residues. Germline CDR1 ENHRY, CDR2 SYGVKD. The CDR3 protein is CAISADRGSQPQHF. The CDR3 DNA reads as TGTGCCATCAGTGCGGACAGGGGAAGTCAGCCCCAGCATTTT.

This clonotype was observed a few times. The gene calls are TRBV6-1 and TRBJ2-1, with D possibly being TRBD2 (5 bases). The germline V and J ends were trimmed by 5 bases and 4 bases, with 12 bases remaining between them. The germline V gene encodes CDR1 MNHNS and CDR2 SASEGT. This CDR3 spans 14 amino acids. The CDR3 reads CASSFGVNYNEQFF. Written as DNA, the CDR3 is TGTGCCAGCAGTTTCGGGGTAAATTACAATGAGCAGTTCTTC.

This chain joins TRBV30 and TRBJ2-1; 7 bases agree with TRBD1. CDR3 size: 14 residues. Germline CDR1 and CDR2: GTSNPN and SVGIG (reference sequence). The CDR3 bases are TGTGCTAATGGAGCAGGGGGATTTGGTAATGAGCAGTTCTTC. Amino acid sequence: CANGAGGFGNEQFF.

V usage is TRBV9 and J usage is TRBJ2-3; 10 nucleotides line up with TRBD2. CDR1 and CDR2 (germline): SGDLS, YYNGEE. Germline trimming cut 0 bases from V and 0 bases from J; bases unmatched to any gene: 7. The CDR3 loop spans 18 amino acids. Written as DNA, the CDR3 is TGTGCCAGCAGCGTAGAAGGGCTAGCGGGGGCTAGCACAGATACGCAGTATTTT. Protein: CASSVEGLAGASTDTQYF.

The chain combines TRBV20-1 with TRBJ2-5; D is possibly TRBD1 (5 bases). Germline V gene lookup returns CDR1 DFQATT and CDR2 SNEGSKA (reference sequence). The V end lost 2 bases, the J end lost 1 base, and 11 bases lay between the germline ends. This CDR3 has 14 amino acids. CDR3 coding DNA: TGCAGTGCTAGACCCAGCCAGGGCCAAGAGACCCAGTACTTC. This encodes CSARPSQGQETQYF.

The chain links TRBV30 to TRBJ2-1; the match to TRBD2 covers 9 bases. After removal of 3 bases from V and 6 bases from J, the junction contained 3 bases not matched to a gene. In germline, CDR1 is GTSNPN, CDR2 SVGIG (reference sequence). CDR3 length: 13 amino acids. The CDR3 DNA follows: TGTGCCTGGAGAGCGACTAGCGGCAATGAGCAGTTCTTC. It codes for CAWRATSGNEQFF.

In DNA form, the CDR3 reads TGCAGTGCTATGGTCTCGCAGACTGGCATTTTCGGCTACACCTTC. Amino acids: CSAMVSQTGIFGYTF. The chain employs TRBV20-1 and TRBJ1-2, with D unresolved. Germline CDR1 is DFQATT and CDR2 is SNEGSKA (reference sequence). The V end was cut by 4 bases, the J end by 8 bases, with 23 bases between. The CDR3 is 15 residues long.

This clonotype showed up just a few times. The rearrangement links TRBV5-4 to TRBJ1-2; 8 bases map to TRBD1. Germline V gives CDR1 SGHNT, CDR2 YYREEE (reference sequence). The CDR3 is 13 residues long. Losses at the gene ends were 6 bases for V and 7 bases for J; bases not matched to a gene: 8. The DNA of the CDR3 is TGTGCCAGCACCCTTTTAGGGACAGGTGGCTACACCTTC. Translated, it gives CASTLLGTGGYTF.